These 21 T cell receptor beta chains originate from one sample sequenced in a study of CD8 T cells in ankylosing spondylitis. These receptors' antigens are unknown. Via MiXCR, TCRdb re-called the 5' RACE reads, giving one row per CDR3 protein. The sample shows 700,000 or so distinct CDR3 sequences, roughly 19% of them seen only once. Whole-study results and caveats: A motif of under ten highly homologous TCR beta variants was seen as apparently characteristic of ankylosing spondylitis blood.

The material sequenced was blood, either unsorted or a sorted T cell fraction (not recorded which). Every receptor here comes from a male donor with ankylosing spondylitis.

This clonotype occurred a few times. The chain employs TRBV20-1 and TRBJ2-7, with 7 bases lining up with TRBD2. CDR1 is DFQATT and CDR2 is SNEGSKA in the germline V gene (reference sequence). V shed 5 bases and J 7 bases; nucleotides not matched to a gene: 11. This CDR3 region has 13 residues. CDR3 sequence reads: CSAGGDYAGEQYF. DNA of the CDR3: TGCAGTGCTGGGGGGGACTATGCGGGTGAGCAGTACTTC.

This clonotype was picked up many times. This chain uses TRBV12-3 or TRBV12-4 with TRBJ2-4, with D perhaps TRBD2 (5 bases). V was clipped by 1 base and J by 7 bases, with 14 bases between them. CDR3 length equals 15 residues. Here the CDR3 DNA reads TGTGCCAGCAGTTTAGGAGGGCTAGGTGGGAACATTCAGTACTTC. This codes for CASSLGGLGGNIQYF.

The V and J genes are TRBV28 and TRBJ2-7; D call uncertain. The CDR3 sequence is 14 residues long. Germline V gives CDR1 MDHEN, CDR2 SYDVKM. The V end was cut by 7 bases, the J end by 2 bases, with 15 bases between. In DNA form, the CDR3 reads TGTGCCAGCACCCCGTTGGCCACAGCCTACGAGCAGTACTTC. This codes for CASTPLATAYEQYF.

This clonotype was recorded a few times. The rearrangement links TRBV12-3 or TRBV12-4 to TRBJ2-2; a possible D gene is TRBD2 (5 bases). The CDR3 consists of 16 residues. V was pared by 3 bases and J by 0 bases, with 11 bases between. The CDR3 nucleotides read TGTGCCAGCAGTTTTAGCGCGGCATCGAACACCGGGGAGCTGTTTTTT. Protein product: CASSFSAASNTGELFF.

This clonotype was counted a few times. The chain is built from TRBV2 and TRBJ2-7; no reliable D call. CDR1 SNHLY and CDR2 FYNNEI come from the germline V gene. This CDR3 has 12 amino acids. V gave up 3 bases and J gave up 6 bases, with 9 bases separating them. CDR3 DNA: TGTGCCAGCAGTGATTTGGTGCCCGAGCAGTACTTC. Amino acids: CASSDLVPEQYF.

The table lists this clonotype with a few counts. The V and J genes are TRBV7-2 and TRBJ2-1; the D call may be TRBD1 or TRBD2 (5 bases each). The V and J ends lost 5 bases and 11 bases respectively, with 10 bases between them. The CDR3 consists of 11 residues. CDR1 SGHTA and CDR2 FQGNSA come from the germline V gene. This chain's CDR3 is CASSPGTKQFF. The CDR3 DNA sequence: TGTGCCAGCAGCCCCGGGACCAAGCAGTTCTTC.

This clonotype was seen a few times. The chain uses TRBV9 and TRBJ2-3, with 10 nucleotides matching TRBD2. The CDR3 is 16 residues long. Per germline, CDR1 SGDLS and CDR2 YYNGEE. V shed 4 bases, J shed 2 bases, and the junction held 7 bases outside the gene matches. The CDR3 is CASSLGLAANTDTQYF. The CDR3 nucleotides are TGTGCCAGCAGCCTTGGACTAGCGGCTAACACAGATACGCAGTATTTT.

The chain links TRBV29-1 to TRBJ1-2, with D possibly being TRBD1 (6 bases). Trimming took 6 bases from V and 5 from J, leaving 19 bases between them. The CDR3 has 14 amino acids. Germline V CDR1 and CDR2: SQVTM, ANQGSEA. The CDR3 region is CSVGPGAGGYGYTF. CDR3 sequence (DNA): TGCAGCGTGGGGCCAGGGGCTGGCGGATATGGCTACACCTTC.

The rearrangement joins TRBV12-3 or TRBV12-4 to TRBJ2-1, with 9 bases fitting TRBD2. This CDR3 region has 17 residues. The trim removed 3 bases at V and 4 bases at J, leaving 10 bases unmatched. CDR3 sequence (DNA): TGTGCCAGCAGTTTTCTGGGCGGGGGGGCCGTTTACAATGAGCAGTTCTTC. Translated: CASSFLGGGAVYNEQFF.

The gene calls are TRBV2 and TRBJ2-2, with TRBD2 matching 10 bases. Germline CDR1 SNHLY, CDR2 FYNNEI. The length of the CDR3 is 16 residues. The J segment lost 1 base and the V segment lost 4 bases, leaving 3 bases of the junction unmatched. This CDR3 is CASSVRLAGNTGELFF. The CDR3 bases are TGTGCCAGCAGTGTACGACTAGCGGGGAACACCGGGGAGCTGTTTTTT.

In this sample, this clonotype turned up a few times. The gene calls are TRBV5-1 and TRBJ1-5; D possibly corresponds to TRBD1 (6 bases). This CDR3 is 14 amino acids long. Germline CDR1 reads SGHRS; CDR2 reads YFSETQ. V dropped 0 bases and J dropped 7 bases, with 11 bases sitting between them. Here the CDR3 DNA reads TGCGCCAGCAGCTTGGAGGGGGGGGTCCAGCCCCAGCATTTT. Translated: CASSLEGGVQPQHF.

The chain carries TRBV7-2 and TRBJ1-2, with a tentative D call TRBD1 (6 bases). From germline, CDR1 is SGHTA and CDR2 FQGNSA. V was cut by 3 bases and J by 7 bases, with 18 bases left in between. The length of the CDR3 is 15 residues. The chain's CDR3 is CASSFRGQQKSGYTF. CDR3 DNA sequence: TGTGCCAGCAGCTTCCGAGGACAGCAAAAATCTGGCTACACCTTC.

This clonotype was counted a few times. The chain has TRBV18 and TRBJ1-1, with 12 positions matching TRBD1. The germline V gene encodes CDR1 KGHSH and CDR2 LQKENI. The CDR3 loop spans 13 amino acids. After removal of 1 base from V and 11 bases from J, the junction contained 2 bases not matched to a gene. This chain's CDR3 is CASSPRDRGPAFF. The CDR3 coding sequence is TGTGCCAGCTCACCACGGGACAGGGGGCCGGCTTTCTTT.

This chain joins TRBV20-1 and TRBJ1-5; unclear D gene. V dropped 3 bases and J dropped 4 bases, with 10 bases sitting between them. This CDR3 comprises 13 residues. The germline CDR1 and CDR2 sequences are DFQATT and SNEGSKA (reference sequence). DNA of the CDR3: TGCAGTGCTAGGACACAGACAAATCAGCCCCAGCATTTT. As protein: CSARTQTNQPQHF.

In this sample, this clonotype turned up a few times. The chain recombines TRBV30 with TRBJ2-3; D uncertain. Germline CDR1 GTSNPN, CDR2 SVGIG (reference sequence). This CDR3 spans 14 amino acids. With 3 bases removed from V and 1 base from J, the gap between germline ends came to 11 bases. The DNA of the CDR3 is TGTGCCTGGAGGGACCTGCATCGCACAGATACGCAGTATTTT. Protein product: CAWRDLHRTDTQYF. Filled out from reference TRBV30 and TRBJ2-3, the complete variable domain reads SQTIHQWPATLVQPVGSPLSLECTVEGTSNPNLYWYRQAAGRGLQLLFYSVGIGQISSEVPQNLSASRPQDRQFILSSKKLLLSDSGFYLCAWRDLHRTDTQYFGPGTRLTVL.

The table lists this clonotype with many counts. In DNA, the CDR3 is TGCGCCAGCAGCTTCGGGACAGGGGGCTACAATGAGCAGTTCTTC. It translates to CASSFGTGGYNEQFF. The chain uses TRBV5-1 and TRBJ2-1, with 11 positions matching TRBD1. The CDR3 covers 15 residues. Looked up from germline, CDR1 is SGHRS and CDR2 is YFSETQ. Trimming at V came to 2 bases and at J to 3 bases, leaving 1 base not matched to a gene.

V usage is TRBV7-9 and J usage is TRBJ1-4, with TRBD1 matching 12 bases. J gave up 3 bases and V 4 bases, and 6 bases lay outside the gene matches. The CDR3 is 17 residues long. CDR1 SEHNR and CDR2 FQNEAQ come from the germline V gene (reference sequence). The CDR3 nucleotides read TGTGCCAGCAGCTCGGGGACAGGGGGCAGGTCTAATGAAAAACTGTTTTTT. It specifies CASSSGTGGRSNEKLFF.

This clonotype was seen more than once but under ten times. The chain has TRBV10-3 and TRBJ2-5, with 10 bases identical to TRBD2. This CDR3 has 16 amino acids. Germline V gene sequence: CDR1 ENHRY, CDR2 SYGVKD. J lost 2 bases, V lost 3 bases, and 6 bases had no gene match. The CDR3 region is CAISDTGTSEQETQYF. The CDR3 bases are TGTGCCATCAGTGACACCGGGACTAGCGAGCAAGAGACCCAGTACTTC.

At least ten counts were recorded for this clonotype. The chain couples TRBV3-1 to TRBJ2-1; TRBD2 aligns across 7 bases. Germline CDR1 is LGHDT and CDR2 is YNNKEL (reference sequence). V lost 8 bases and J lost 9; bases outside the gene matches: 10. The CDR3 has 13 amino acids. CDR3 coding DNA: TGTGCCAGCCAGTTTGACTCGGGGGGTGAGCAGTTCTTC. This translates into CASQFDSGGEQFF.

The chain is built from TRBV5-1 and TRBJ1-1, with D tentatively TRBD1 (5 bases). The germline V gene encodes CDR1 SGHRS and CDR2 YFSETQ. The CDR3 has 14 amino acids. V lost 4 bases and J 5 bases, leaving 15 bases between the germline ends. CDR3: CASSLTGWGTEAFF. The DNA for the CDR3 is TGCGCCAGCAGCCTAACCGGTTGGGGGACTGAAGCTTTCTTT.

This chain joins TRBV4-3 and TRBJ2-1; D possibly corresponds to TRBD2 (7 bases). Germline CDR1 and CDR2: LGHNA and YSLEER. This CDR3 contains 15 residues. V was clipped by 4 bases and J by 4 bases, with 14 bases between them. The CDR3 is CASSREEGGYNEQFF. Here the CDR3 DNA reads TGCGCCAGCAGCCGGGAGGAGGGGGGGTACAATGAGCAGTTCTTC.